This TCR beta chain was sequenced for a study of intratumoral heterogeneity in liver cancer. Background on the whole study: In the full roughly 15-patient cohort, the median age was 63 years and the majority of patients were male. RNA-seq, DNA sequencing, TCR-seq and SNP array data from multiple regions of hepatocellular carcinoma specimens were combined in the study to investigate intratumor heterogeneity. The full cohort included 71 multiregional samples from 14 HCC patients, consisting of roughly 50 tumoral regions and approximately 20 adjacent nontumoral regions. Paper-wide results and their limitations: According to the report, TCR sequencing confirmed the RNA-seq-based estimates of regional differences in tumor-infiltrating lymphocyte burden. The authors noted a relatively low number of patients and under-sampled tumor-infiltrating lymphocyte representation as limitations. In every sequenced patient, tumor region b showed significantly fewer unique T-cell clonal expansions than tumor region a. Within each of the two sequenced patients, overall T cell clonality showed no significant difference between tumor regions.

V is cut by 2 bases and J by 0 bases, and the space between the germline ends is 7 bases. The germline V gene specifies KGHDR as CDR1 and SFDVKD as CDR2. The CDR3 measures 15 amino acids from cysteine to phenylalanine. Of all the DNA, just the CDR3 is kept, 45 bases in frame from base 1. Using the immunoSEQ assay, the TCR beta chain CDR3 regions were sequenced from genomic DNA. Rearranged VDJ segments were amplified with primers annealing to V and J segments. The paper's data handling went like this. The ImmunoSeq Analyzer software was used to compute clonality and richness metrics. Fisher's exact test, supplemented by a beta-binomial method for added stringency, was applied to identify differentially abundant clones between regions. TCRdb mirrors the immuneACCESS table, restricted to in-frame sequences. Some clones are absent from its copies; in checked studies, under half trace to an unresolved V gene, and the reason for the others is unknown. V, J and clone size reflect that table, while D and trimming were determined from the DNA. A total of approximately 6,600 clones appear in this sample, around 60% of them only once. Of the sample, approximately 14% is held by the ten largest clones.

The H label marked samples taken from distinct, geographically separated regions of the hepatocellular carcinoma nodule. Every patient had early-stage hepatocellular carcinoma and went to surgical resection without receiving any prior therapy. Sampled areas lacked macroscopic evidence of necrosis or hemorrhage. Multiple regions from two patients were subjected to TCR sequencing (ImmunoSeq). Frozen tissue samples from resection were taken at least 1 cm away from one another. Genomic DNA was extracted from bulk tissue using the DNeasy blood and tissue kit. Note on this clone: No antigen is known for it. Base qualities were left out, and no much larger clone turns up one base away.

Sequencing was performed on tumor tissue, taken before any cancer treatment. The rearranged chain carries TRBV24-1 and TRBJ2-1, with no D gene named confidently. The receptor comes from a man aged 65-85 years with hepatocellular carcinoma. The CDR3 region reads CATSDSGSSYNEQFF. The sequenced DNA is TGTGCCACCAGTGATTCAGGTAGCTCCTACAATGAGCAGTTCTTC.